The 5 T cell receptor beta chains reported below all come from one sample, sequenced in a study of CD8 T cells in ankylosing spondylitis. Study-wide findings and caveats: A TCR beta motif of fewer than ten highly homologous variants seemed to mark ankylosing spondylitis blood.

TCRdb called the 5' RACE reads again in MiXCR, with one record for every CDR3 protein. The data hold 200,000 to 250,000 distinct CDR3 sequences, with around 16% observed a single time. These TCRs' antigens remain unknown. Sample: blood, either unsorted or a sorted T cell fraction (not recorded which). The receptors here all came from a male donor with ankylosing spondylitis.

This chain joins TRBV7-9 and TRBJ2-3; tentatively, D is TRBD2 (6 bases). The CDR3 has 14 residues. V gave up 4 bases and J gave up 6 bases, with 14 bases separating them. From germline, CDR1 is SEHNR and CDR2 FQNEAQ (reference sequence). CDR3 in DNA: TGTGCCAGCAGCTCCCCGGGGGTCCGGGATACGCAGTATTTT. It yields the protein CASSSPGVRDTQYF.

This clonotype was detected only a few times. V is TRBV27 and J is TRBJ2-7; possibly TRBD2 for D (7 bases). This CDR3 has 15 residues. Germline V gives CDR1 MNHEY, CDR2 SMNVEV (reference sequence). V was shortened by 5 bases and J by 3 bases, with 17 bases between the two germline ends. The DNA for the CDR3 is TGTGCCAGCAGTACCGAAGGGGGGGGTGGCTACGAGCAGTACTTC. It yields the protein CASSTEGGGGYEQYF.

This clonotype was seen a few times. CDR3 sequence reads: CASSFGANEQFF. CDR3 DNA sequence: TGTGCCAGCAGCTTTGGGGCCAATGAGCAGTTCTTC. The chain joins TRBV7-6 to TRBJ2-1, with a weak D call TRBD1 (5 bases). The V gene lost 3 bases and the J gene lost 6 bases, with 6 bases spanning the gap. CDR1 is SGHVS and CDR2 is FNYEAQ in the germline V gene. This CDR3 spans 12 amino acids.

This clonotype was counted only a few times. The CDR3 bases are TGCGCCAGCAGCCAAGATCCTGGGCGTGGGGCCGGGGAGCTGTTTTTT. This gives the protein CASSQDPGRGAGELFF. The V and J genes are TRBV4-1 and TRBJ2-2; D unclear. This CDR3 is built from 16 residues. V lost 0 bases and J lost 6, with 14 bases in between. From germline, CDR1 is MGHRA and CDR2 YSYEKL.

This clonotype has only a few counts. V usage is TRBV4-1 and J usage is TRBJ1-2; tentatively, D is TRBD1 (6 bases). Looked up from germline, CDR1 is MGHRA and CDR2 is YSYEKL. This CDR3 is built from 13 residues. Trimming removed 2 bases from V and 6 bases from J, with 10 bases in between. The CDR3 sequence is CASSQTRQDGYTF. CDR3 sequence (DNA): TGCGCCAGCAGCCAAACCCGACAGGATGGCTACACCTTC.